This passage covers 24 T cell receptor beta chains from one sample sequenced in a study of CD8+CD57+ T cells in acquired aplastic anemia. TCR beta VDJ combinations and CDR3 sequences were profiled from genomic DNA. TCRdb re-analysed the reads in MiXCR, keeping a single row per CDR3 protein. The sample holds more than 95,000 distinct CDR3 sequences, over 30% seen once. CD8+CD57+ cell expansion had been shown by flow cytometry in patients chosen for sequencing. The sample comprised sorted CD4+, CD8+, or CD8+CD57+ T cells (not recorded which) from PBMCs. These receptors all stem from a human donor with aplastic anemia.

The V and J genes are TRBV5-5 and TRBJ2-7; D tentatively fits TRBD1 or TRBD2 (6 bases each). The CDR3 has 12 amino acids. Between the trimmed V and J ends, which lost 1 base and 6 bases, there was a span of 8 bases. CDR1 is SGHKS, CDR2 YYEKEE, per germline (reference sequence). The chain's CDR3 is CASSLWGAEQYF. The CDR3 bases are TGTGCCAGCAGCTTGTGGGGGGCCGAGCAGTACTTC.

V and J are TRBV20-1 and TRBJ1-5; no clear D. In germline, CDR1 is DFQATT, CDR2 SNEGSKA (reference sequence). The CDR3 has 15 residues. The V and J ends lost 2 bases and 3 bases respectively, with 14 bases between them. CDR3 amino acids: CSARNAGSSNQPQHF. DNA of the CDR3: TGCAGTGCTAGAAACGCGGGGAGTTCCAATCAGCCCCAGCATTTT.

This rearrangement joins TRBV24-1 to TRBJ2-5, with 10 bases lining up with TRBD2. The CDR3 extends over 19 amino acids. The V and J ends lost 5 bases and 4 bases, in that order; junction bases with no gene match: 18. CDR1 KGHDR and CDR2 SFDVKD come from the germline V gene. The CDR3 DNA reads TGTGCCACCAGTGCCAGCAGCGTAGATAGCGGGGGGTTCCCAGAGACCCAGTACTTC. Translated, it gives CATSASSVDSGGFPETQYF.

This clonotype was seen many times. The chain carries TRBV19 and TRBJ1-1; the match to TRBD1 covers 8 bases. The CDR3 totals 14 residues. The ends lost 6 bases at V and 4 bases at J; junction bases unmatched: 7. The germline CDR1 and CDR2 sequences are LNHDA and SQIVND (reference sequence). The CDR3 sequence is CASSLSDRVTEAFF. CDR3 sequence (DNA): TGTGCCAGTAGCCTTTCGGACAGGGTCACTGAAGCTTTCTTT.

In DNA form, the CDR3 reads TGTGCCAGCAATCCAGGATCGGATTCACCCCTCCACTTT. Protein sequence: CASNPGSDSPLHF. V gene TRBV12-3 or TRBV12-4 combines with J gene TRBJ1-6; D gene ambiguous. The CDR3 has 13 amino acids. V was trimmed by 7 bases and J by 8 bases, leaving 12 bases between them.

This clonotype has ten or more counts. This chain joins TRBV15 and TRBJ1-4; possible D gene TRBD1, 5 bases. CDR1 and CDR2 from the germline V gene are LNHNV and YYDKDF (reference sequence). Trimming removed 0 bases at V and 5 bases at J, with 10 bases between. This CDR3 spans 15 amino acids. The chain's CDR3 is CATSRERGRNEKLFF. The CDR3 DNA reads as TGTGCCACCAGCAGAGAAAGGGGCCGAAATGAAAAACTGTTTTTT.

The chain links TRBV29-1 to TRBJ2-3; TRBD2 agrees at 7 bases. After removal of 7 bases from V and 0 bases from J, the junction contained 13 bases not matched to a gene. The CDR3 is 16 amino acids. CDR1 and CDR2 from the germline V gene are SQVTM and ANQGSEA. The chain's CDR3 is CSATLGAGTSTDTQYF. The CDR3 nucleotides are TGCAGCGCCACGCTGGGAGCGGGGACTAGCACAGATACGCAGTATTTT.

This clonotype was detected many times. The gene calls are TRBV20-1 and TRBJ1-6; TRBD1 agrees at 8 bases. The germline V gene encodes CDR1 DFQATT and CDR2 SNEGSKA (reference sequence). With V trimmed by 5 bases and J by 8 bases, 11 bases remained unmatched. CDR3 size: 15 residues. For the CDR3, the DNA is TGCAGTGCTCACCGACAGGGGAACAGCGATTCACCCCTCCACTTT. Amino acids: CSAHRQGNSDSPLHF.

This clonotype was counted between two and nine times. CDR3 sequence (DNA): TGTGCCAGCAGAAGCAGGGGTGTAGATACCGGGGAGCTGTTTTTT. Translation: CASRSRGVDTGELFF. The rearrangement links TRBV5-4 to TRBJ2-2; D may be TRBD1 (6 bases). Germline V gene sequence: CDR1 SGHNT, CDR2 YYREEE (reference sequence). The CDR3 sequence is 15 residues long. Trimming cost V 5 bases and J 5 bases, with 16 bases left between them.

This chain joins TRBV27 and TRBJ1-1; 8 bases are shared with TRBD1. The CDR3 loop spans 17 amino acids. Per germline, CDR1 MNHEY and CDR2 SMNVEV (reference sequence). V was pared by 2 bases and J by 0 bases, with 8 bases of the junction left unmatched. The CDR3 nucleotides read TGTGCCAGCAGTTTAATGCAGGGGGCCCCTTTGAACACTGAAGCTTTCTTT. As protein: CASSLMQGAPLNTEAFF.

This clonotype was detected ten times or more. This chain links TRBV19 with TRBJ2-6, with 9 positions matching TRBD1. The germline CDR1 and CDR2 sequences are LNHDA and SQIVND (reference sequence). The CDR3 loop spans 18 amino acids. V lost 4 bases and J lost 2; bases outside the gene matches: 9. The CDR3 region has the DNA TGTGCCAGTAGTACTCTACCGGGACAGGGCGCTGGGGCCAACGTCCTGACTTTC. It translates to CASSTLPGQGAGANVLTF.

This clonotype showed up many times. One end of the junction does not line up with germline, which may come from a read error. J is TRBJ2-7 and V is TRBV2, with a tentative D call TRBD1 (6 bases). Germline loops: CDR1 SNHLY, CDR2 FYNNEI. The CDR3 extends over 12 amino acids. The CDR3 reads CASGDTTDEKYF. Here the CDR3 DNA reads TGTGCCAGCGGGGACACCACGGACGAGAAGTACTTC.

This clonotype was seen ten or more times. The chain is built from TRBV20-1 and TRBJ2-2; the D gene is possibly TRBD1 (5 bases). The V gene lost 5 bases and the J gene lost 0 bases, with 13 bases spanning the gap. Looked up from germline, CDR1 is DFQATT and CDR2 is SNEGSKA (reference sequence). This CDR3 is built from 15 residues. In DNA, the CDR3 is TGCAGTGCTTTTCAGGGCACTTCGAACACCGGGGAGCTGTTTTTT. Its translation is CSAFQGTSNTGELFF.

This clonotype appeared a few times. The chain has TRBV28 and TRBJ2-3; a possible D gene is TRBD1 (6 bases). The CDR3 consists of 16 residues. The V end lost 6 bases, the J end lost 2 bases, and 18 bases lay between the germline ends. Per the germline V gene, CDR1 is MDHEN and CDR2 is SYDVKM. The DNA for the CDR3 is TGTGCCAGCAGCATATTGGGGCCGGGACACACAGATACGCAGTATTTT. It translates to CASSILGPGHTDTQYF.

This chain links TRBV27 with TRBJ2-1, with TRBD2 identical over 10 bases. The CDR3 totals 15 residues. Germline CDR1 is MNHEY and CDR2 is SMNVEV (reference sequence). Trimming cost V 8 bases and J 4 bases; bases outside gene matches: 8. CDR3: CASSPRTSGYNEQFF. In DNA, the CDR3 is TGTGCCAGCTCACCCCGGACTAGCGGTTACAATGAGCAGTTCTTC.

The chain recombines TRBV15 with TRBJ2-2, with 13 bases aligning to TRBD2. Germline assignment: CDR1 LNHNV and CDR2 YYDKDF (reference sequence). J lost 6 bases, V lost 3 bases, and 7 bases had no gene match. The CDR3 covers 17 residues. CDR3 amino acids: CATSSLGLAGEAGELFF. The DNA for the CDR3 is TGTGCCACCAGCAGCCTCGGACTAGCGGGGGAAGCCGGGGAGCTGTTTTTT. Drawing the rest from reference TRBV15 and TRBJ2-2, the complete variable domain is DAMVIQNPRYQVTQFGKPVTLSCSQTLNHNVMYWYQQKSSQAPKLLFHYYDKDFNNEADTPDNFQSRRPNTSFCFLDIRSPGLGDTAMYLCATSSLGLAGEAGELFFGEGSRLTVL.

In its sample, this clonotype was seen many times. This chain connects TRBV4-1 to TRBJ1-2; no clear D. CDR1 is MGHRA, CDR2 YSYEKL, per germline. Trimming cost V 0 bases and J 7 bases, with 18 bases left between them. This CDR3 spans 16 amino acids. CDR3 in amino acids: CASSQEATVQPSGYTF. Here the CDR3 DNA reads TGCGCCAGCAGCCAAGAAGCCACGGTTCAGCCCTCTGGCTACACCTTC.

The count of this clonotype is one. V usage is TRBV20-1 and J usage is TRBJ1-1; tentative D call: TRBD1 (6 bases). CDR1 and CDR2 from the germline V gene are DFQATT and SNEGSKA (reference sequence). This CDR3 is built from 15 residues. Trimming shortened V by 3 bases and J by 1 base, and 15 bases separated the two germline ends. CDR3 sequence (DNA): TGCAGTGCTAGTCGGTCAGGGGAACCGAACACTGAAGCTTTCTTT. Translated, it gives CSASRSGEPNTEAFF.

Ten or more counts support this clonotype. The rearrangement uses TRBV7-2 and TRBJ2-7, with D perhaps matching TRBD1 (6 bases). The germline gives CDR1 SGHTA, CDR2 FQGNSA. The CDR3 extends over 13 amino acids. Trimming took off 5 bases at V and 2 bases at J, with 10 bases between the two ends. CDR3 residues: CASSPTGPYEQYF. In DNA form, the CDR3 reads TGTGCCAGCAGCCCCACAGGGCCCTACGAGCAGTACTTC.

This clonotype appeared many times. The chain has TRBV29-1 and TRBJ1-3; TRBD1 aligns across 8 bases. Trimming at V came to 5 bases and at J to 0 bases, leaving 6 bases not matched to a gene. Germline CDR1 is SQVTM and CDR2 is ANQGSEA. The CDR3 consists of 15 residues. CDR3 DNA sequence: TGCAGCGTTCTGACAGGGGCCAGCTCTGGAAACACCATATATTTT. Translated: CSVLTGASSGNTIYF.

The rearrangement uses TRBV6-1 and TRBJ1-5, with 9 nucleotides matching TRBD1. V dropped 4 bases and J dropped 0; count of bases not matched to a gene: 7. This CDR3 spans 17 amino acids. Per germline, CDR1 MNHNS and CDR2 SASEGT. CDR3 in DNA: TGTGCCAGCAGTGGACAGGGGGTAGATTATAGCAATCAGCCCCAGCATTTT. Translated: CASSGQGVDYSNQPQHF.

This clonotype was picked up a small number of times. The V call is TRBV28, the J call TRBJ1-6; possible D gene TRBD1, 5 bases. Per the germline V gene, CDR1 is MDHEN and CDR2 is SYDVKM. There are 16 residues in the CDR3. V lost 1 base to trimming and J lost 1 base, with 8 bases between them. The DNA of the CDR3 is TGTGCCAGCAGTTTATCTCGGGGGTCCTATAATTCACCCCTCCACTTT. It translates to CASSLSRGSYNSPLHF.

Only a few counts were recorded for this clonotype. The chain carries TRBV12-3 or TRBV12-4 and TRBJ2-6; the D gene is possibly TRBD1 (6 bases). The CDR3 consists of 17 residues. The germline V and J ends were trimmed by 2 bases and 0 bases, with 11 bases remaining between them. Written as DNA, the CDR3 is TGTGCCAGCAGTTTAACAGGGTTGGGCTCTGGGGCCAACGTCCTGACTTTC. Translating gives CASSLTGLGSGANVLTF.

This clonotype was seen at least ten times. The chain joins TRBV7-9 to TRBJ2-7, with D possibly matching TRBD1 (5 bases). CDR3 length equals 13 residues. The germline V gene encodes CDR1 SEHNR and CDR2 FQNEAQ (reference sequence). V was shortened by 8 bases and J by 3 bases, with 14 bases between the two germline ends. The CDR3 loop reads CASARAGYYEQYF. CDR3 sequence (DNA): TGTGCCAGCGCTAGGGCAGGGTACTACGAGCAGTACTTC. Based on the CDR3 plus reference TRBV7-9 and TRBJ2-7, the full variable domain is DTGVSQNPRHKITKRGQNVTFRCDPISEHNRLYWYRQTLGQGPEFLTYFQNEAQLEKSRLLSDRFSAERPKGSFSTLEIQRTEQGDSAMYLCASARAGYYEQYFGPGTRLTVT.